A selection of T cell receptor beta chains follows, all from one sample in a study of CD8 T cells in ankylosing spondylitis. TCRdb used MiXCR to reprocess the 5' RACE reads, holding one entry per CDR3 protein. The profile shows 200,000 to 250,000 distinct CDR3 sequences, about 16% of them singletons. Sequencing was performed on blood, either unsorted or a sorted T cell fraction (not recorded which). The receptor set was obtained from a male donor with ankylosing spondylitis. Both conserved end residues are part of each CDR3. A D gene is named only where the DNA matches it firmly. Clone size is shown for a subset of rows, as once, few, many or a class of expanded clone.

d_call j_call v_call cdr3_length clone_size cdr3_aa cdr3_nt
NA TRBJ2-1 TRBV6-2/TRBV6-3 16 NA CASTRTLVGSLNEQFF TGTGCCAGCACTAGAACCTTGGTGGGGTCCCTCAATGAGCAGTTCTTC
NA TRBJ1-1 TRBV7-6 13 few CASSLEEGAEAFF TGTGCCAGCAGCTTAGAGGAGGGGGCTGAAGCTTTCTTT
NA TRBJ2-3 TRBV4-2 17 NA CASSQDIGGQHWSTQYF TGTGCCAGCAGCCAAGATATAGGCGGTCAGCACTGGAGTACGCAGTATTTT
TRBD2 TRBJ2-3 TRBV2 15 few CASSGTSGDTDTQYF TGTGCCAGCAGTGGGACTAGCGGGGACACAGATACGCAGTATTTT
NA TRBJ1-4 TRBV5-1 15 few CASSWSEATNEKLFF TGCGCCAGCAGCTGGAGCGAAGCAACTAATGAAAAACTGTTTTTT
NA TRBJ2-1 TRBV28 13 NA CASSFGRENEQFF TGTGCCAGCAGTTTCGGCAGGGAGAATGAGCAGTTCTTC
NA TRBJ2-1 TRBV29-1 12 few CSVVFAGNEQFF TGCAGCGTGGTATTCGCGGGAAATGAGCAGTTCTTC
NA TRBJ1-3 TRBV27 13 NA CASRDFSGNTIYF TGTGCCAGCAGGGACTTCTCTGGAAACACCATATATTTT
NA TRBJ2-2 TRBV5-1 15 few CASSLKQTNTGELFF TGCGCCAGCAGCTTGAAACAGACGAACACCGGGGAGCTGTTTTTT
NA TRBJ2-7 TRBV7-8 17 NA CASSLEQASLVYYEQYF TGTGCCAGCAGCTTAGAACAGGCTAGTCTCGTCTATTACGAGCAGTACTTC
NA TRBJ1-4 TRBV5-1 14 NA CASSLVETNEKLFF TGCGCCAGCAGCTTGGTCGAAACTAATGAAAAACTGTTTTTT
TRBD1 TRBJ1-4 TRBV3-1 14 NA CASSQGTGVEKLFF TGTGCCAGCAGCCAAGGGACAGGGGTAGAAAAACTGTTTTTT
TRBD2 TRBJ2-5 TRBV20-1 14 NA CSASPPAGGETQYF TGCAGTGCTTCCCCTCCAGCGGGGGGGGAAACCCAGTACTTC
TRBD1 TRBJ1-1 TRBV5-1 14 NA CASSADRTNTEAFF TGCGCCAGCAGCGCGGACAGGACGAACACTGAAGCTTTCTTT
NA TRBJ2-4 TRBV7-9 14 NA CASSGALAKNIQYF TGTGCCAGCAGTGGAGCCTTAGCCAAAAACATTCAGTACTTC
NA TRBJ2-7 TRBV4-3 17 NA CASSQDMLAATSGEQYF TGCGCCAGCAGCCAAGATATGTTGGCAGCCACCTCCGGGGAGCAGTACTTC
TRBD1 TRBJ2-7 TRBV4-3 16 NA CASSQDLRQGGSEQYF TGCGCCAGCAGCCAAGATCTCCGACAGGGGGGTAGCGAGCAGTACTTC
TRBD2 TRBJ2-1 TRBV12-3/TRBV12-4 15 few CASTIAGGPDNEQFF TGTGCCAGCACCATAGCGGGAGGGCCGGACAATGAGCAGTTCTTC